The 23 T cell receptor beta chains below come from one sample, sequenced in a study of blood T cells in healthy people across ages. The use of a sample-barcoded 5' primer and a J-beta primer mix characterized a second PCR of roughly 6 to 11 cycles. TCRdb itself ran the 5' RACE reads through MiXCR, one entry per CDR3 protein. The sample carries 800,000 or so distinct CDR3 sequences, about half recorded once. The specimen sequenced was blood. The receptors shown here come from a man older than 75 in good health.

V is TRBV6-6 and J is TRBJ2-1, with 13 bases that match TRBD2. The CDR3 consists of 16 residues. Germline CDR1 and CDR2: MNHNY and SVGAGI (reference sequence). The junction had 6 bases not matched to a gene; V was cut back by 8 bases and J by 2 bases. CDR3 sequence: CASGRTSGGTYNEQFF. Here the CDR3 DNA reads TGTGCCAGCGGCAGGACTAGCGGGGGAACCTACAATGAGCAGTTCTTC.

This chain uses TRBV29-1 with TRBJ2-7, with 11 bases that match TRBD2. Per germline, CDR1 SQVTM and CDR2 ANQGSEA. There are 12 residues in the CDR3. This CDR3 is CCVTSGSYEQYF. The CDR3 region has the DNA TGCTGTGTTACTAGCGGGAGTTACGAGCAGTACTTC.

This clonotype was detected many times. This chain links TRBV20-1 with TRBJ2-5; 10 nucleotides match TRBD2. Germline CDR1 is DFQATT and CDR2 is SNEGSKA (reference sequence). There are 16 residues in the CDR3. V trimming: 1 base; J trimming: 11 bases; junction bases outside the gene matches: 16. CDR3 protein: CSARVTGLAGDPQQYF. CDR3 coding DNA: TGCAGTGCTAGAGTAACCGGGCTAGCGGGAGACCCTCAGCAGTACTTC.

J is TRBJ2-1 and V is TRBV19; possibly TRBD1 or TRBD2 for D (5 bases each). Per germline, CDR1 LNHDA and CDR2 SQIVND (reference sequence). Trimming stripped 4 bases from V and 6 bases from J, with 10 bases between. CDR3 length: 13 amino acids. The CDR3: CASSTRDANEQFF. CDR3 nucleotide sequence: TGTGCCAGTAGTACCCGGGACGCCAATGAGCAGTTCTTC.

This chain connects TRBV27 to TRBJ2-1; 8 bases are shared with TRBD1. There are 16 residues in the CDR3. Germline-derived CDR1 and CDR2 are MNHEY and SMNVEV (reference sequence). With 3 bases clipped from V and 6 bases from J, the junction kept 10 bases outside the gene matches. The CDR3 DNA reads TGTGCCAGCAGTTTCTTGACAGGGGCTAAGCTCAATGAGCAGTTCTTC. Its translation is CASSFLTGAKLNEQFF.

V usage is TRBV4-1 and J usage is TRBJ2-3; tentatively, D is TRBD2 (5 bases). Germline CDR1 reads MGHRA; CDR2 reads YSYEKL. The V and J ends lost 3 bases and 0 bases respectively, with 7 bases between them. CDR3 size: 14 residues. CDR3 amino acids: CASSQLASTDTQYF. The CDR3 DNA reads TGCGCCAGCAGCCAGTTAGCGAGCACAGATACGCAGTATTTT.

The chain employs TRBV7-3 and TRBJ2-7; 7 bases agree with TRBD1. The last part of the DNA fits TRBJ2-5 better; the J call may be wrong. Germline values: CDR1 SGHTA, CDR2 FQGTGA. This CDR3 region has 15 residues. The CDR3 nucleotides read TGTGCCAGCAGCGGATCGACAGGGAGAGGGGAGACCCAGTACTTC. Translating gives CASSGSTGRGETQYF.

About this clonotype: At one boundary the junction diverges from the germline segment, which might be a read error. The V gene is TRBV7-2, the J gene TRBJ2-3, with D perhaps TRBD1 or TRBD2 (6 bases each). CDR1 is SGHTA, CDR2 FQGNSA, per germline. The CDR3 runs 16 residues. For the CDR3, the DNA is TGTGCCAGCAGCACGGAGGGCAGGGGCGGCACCGATACGCAGTATTTT. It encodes CASSTEGRGGTDTQYF. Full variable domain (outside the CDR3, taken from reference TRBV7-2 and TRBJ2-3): GAGVSQSPSNKVTEKGKDVELRCDPISGHTALYWYRQSLGQGLEFLIYFQGNSAPDKSGLPSDRFSAERTGGSVSTLTIQRTQQEDSAVYLCASSTEGRGGTDTQYFGPGTRLTVL.

Here the CDR3 DNA reads TGCAGTGCCTCCCTAGCGGGAGTTTCCTACGAGCAGTACTTC. Residues: CSASLAGVSYEQYF. The chain couples TRBV20-1 to TRBJ2-7; 10 nucleotides match TRBD2. Germline lookup yields CDR1 DFQATT and CDR2 SNEGSKA (reference sequence). This CDR3 is 14 amino acids long. V shed 6 bases, J shed 1 base, and the junction held 6 bases outside the gene matches.

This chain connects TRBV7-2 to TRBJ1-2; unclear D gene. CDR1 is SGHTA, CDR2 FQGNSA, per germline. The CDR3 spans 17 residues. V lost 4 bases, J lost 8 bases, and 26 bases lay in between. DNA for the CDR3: TGTGCCAGCAGCTCAGACCGGGCCTCCACCAACATGGGGGGCTACACCTTC. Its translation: CASSSDRASTNMGGYTF.

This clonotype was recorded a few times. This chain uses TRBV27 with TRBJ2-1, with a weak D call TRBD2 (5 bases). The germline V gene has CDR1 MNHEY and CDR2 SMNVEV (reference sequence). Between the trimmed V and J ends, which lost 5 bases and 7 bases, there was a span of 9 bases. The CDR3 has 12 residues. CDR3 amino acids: CASSGPGNEQFF. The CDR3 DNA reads TGTGCCAGCAGTGGCCCGGGGAATGAGCAGTTCTTC.

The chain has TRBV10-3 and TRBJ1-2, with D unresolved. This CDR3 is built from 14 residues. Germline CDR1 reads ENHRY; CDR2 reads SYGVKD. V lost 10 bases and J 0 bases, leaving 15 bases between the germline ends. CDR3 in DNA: TGTGCCACCCAGCAAAGGGAAGCTAACTATGGCTACACCTTC. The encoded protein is CATQQREANYGYTF.

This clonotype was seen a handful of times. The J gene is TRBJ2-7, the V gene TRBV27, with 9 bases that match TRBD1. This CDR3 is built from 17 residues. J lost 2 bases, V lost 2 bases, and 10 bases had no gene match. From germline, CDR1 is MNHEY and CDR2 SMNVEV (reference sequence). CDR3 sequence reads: CASSLRAGQGFTYEQYF. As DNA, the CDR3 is TGTGCCAGCAGTTTACGGGCCGGACAGGGGTTTACCTACGAGCAGTACTTC.

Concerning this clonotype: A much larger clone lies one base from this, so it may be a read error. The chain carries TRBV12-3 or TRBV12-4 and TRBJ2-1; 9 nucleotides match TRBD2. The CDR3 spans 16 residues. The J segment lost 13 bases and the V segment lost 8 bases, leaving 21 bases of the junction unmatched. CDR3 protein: CASVRTSDPLTETQFF. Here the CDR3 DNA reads TGTGCCAGCGTCCGGACTAGCGATCCGCTAACCGAGACCCAGTTCTTC.

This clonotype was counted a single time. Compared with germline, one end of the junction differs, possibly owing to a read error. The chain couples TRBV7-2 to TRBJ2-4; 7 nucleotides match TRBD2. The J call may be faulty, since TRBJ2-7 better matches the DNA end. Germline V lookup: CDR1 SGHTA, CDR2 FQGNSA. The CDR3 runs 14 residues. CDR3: CASSVAGRGYEQYF. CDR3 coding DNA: TGTGCCAGCAGCGTAGCAGGGAGGGGCTACGAGCAGTACTTC.

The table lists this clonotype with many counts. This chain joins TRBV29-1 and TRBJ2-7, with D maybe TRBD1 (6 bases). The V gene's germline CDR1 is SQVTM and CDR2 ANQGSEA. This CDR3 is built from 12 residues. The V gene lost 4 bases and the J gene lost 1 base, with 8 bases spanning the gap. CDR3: CSVVQGSYEQYF. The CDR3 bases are TGCAGCGTTGTTCAGGGGTCCTACGAGCAGTACTTC.

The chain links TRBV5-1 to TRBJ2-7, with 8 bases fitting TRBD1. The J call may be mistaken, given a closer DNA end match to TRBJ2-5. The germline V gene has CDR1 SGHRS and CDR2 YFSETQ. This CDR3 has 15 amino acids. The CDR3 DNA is TGCGCCAGCAGCTTGGTAGGACAGGGAGCAGAGACCCAGTACTTC. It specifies CASSLVGQGAETQYF.

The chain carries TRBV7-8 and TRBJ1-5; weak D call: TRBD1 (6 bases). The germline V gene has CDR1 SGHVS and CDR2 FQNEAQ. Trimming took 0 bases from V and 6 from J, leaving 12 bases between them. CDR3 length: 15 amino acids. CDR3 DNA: TGTGCCAGCAGCTTAGCCGGGGGGGGCTTTCAGCCCCAGCATTTT. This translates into CASSLAGGGFQPQHF.

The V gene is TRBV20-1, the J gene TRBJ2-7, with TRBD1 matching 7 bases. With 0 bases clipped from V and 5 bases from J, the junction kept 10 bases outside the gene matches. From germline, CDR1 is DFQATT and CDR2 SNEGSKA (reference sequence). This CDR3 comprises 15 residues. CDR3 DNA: TGCAGTGCTAGAGATCGCGACAGGGCGTTGAACGAGCAGTACTTC. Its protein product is CSARDRDRALNEQYF.

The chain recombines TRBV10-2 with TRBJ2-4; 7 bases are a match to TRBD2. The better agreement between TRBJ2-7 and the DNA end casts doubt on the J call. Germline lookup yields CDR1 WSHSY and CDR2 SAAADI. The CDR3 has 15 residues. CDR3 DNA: TGCGCCAGCAGTGATCTGATGGGGAGGGCCTACGAGCAGTACTTC. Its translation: CASSDLMGRAYEQYF.

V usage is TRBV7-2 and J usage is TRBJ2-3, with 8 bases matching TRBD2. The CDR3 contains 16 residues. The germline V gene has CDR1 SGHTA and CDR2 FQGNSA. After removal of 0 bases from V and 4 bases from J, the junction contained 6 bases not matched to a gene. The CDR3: CASSLASSGGSDTQYF. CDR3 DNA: TGTGCCAGCAGCTTAGCGAGTTCGGGGGGGTCAGATACGCAGTATTTT. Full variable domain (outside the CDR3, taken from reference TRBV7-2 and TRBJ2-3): GAGVSQSPSNKVTEKGKDVELRCDPISGHTALYWYRQSLGQGLEFLIYFQGNSAPDKSGLPSDRFSAERTGGSVSTLTIQRTQQEDSAVYLCASSLASSGGSDTQYFGPGTRLTVL.

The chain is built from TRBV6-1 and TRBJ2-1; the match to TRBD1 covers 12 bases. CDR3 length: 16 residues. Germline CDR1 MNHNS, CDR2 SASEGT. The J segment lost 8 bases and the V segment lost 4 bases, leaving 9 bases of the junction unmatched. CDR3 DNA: TGTGCCAGCAGTGCACCGGGACAGGGGGCGATTGATGAGCAGTTCTTC. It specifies CASSAPGQGAIDEQFF.

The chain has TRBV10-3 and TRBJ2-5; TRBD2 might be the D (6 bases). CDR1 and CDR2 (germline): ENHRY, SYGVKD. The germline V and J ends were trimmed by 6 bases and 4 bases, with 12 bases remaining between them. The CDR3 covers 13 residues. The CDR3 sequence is CAISPRERETQYF. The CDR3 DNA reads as TGTGCCATCAGCCCTCGGGAGCGAGAGACCCAGTACTTC.